This is a list of T cell receptor beta chains from one sample in a study of TIL therapy for anti-PD-1-resistant metastatic lung cancer. Produced via immunoSEQ multiplex PCR; TCRdb's table is partial and in-frame only. The table lists under 11,000 clones, approximately 60% of them singletons. Here the sequenced sample was tumor tissue, taken at baseline. These receptors were obtained from a person between 25 and 80 years old with non-small cell lung cancer. The conserved cysteine and the conserved F or W are not part of the CDR3 here.

J	length	V	CDR3
TRBJ2-1	13	TRBV9	ASSLEGDTYNEQF
TRBJ2-1	13	TRBV7-6	ASSLSSGSYNEQF
TRBJ2-1	13	TRBV2	ASSGSSGEAGEQF
TRBJ2-5	11	TRBV10-2	ASRGTVKETQY
TRBJ2-3	12	TRBV6-1	ASSEMVGTDTQY
TRBJ1-1	15	TRBV19	ASSPKAKGAPNTEAF
TRBJ1-2	12	TRBV19	ASSIRQTYYGYT
TRBJ2-2	11	TRBV6-1	ASSNLPAGELF
TRBJ2-6	16	TRBV25-1	ASSLAPTGQSRANVLT
TRBJ1-2	13	TRBV7-8	ASSLSRGANYGYT
TRBJ2-7	12	TRBV5-6	ASSFRGRAYEQY
TRBJ2-2	15	TRBV5-1	ASSLEVGQFVSGELF
TRBJ1-2	13	TRBV9	ASSQQTGRSYGYT
TRBJ1-4	14	TRBV7-9	ASSLGTVATNEKLF
TRBJ2-3	12	TRBV6-6	ASNSQTGTDTQY
TRBJ1-4	12	TRBV5-1	ASSLGGDSEKLF
TRBJ1-6	15	TRBV5-6	ASSLAAGSNINSPLH
TRBJ2-5	13	TRBV11-2	ASSLEPGTSQTQY
TRBJ1-6	12	TRBV6-6	ASSPRGDNSPLH
TRBJ1-3	14	TRBV7-3	ASSLGARAAGNTIY
TRBJ1-6	13	TRBV28	ASSLRRAYNSPLH
TRBJ2-5	16	TRBV7-8	ASSLGWGTSGREETQY
TRBJ1-1	14	TRBV5-1	ASSFYQGQVATEAF
TRBJ2-2	13	TRBV27	ASRGGGGGTGELF
TRBJ1-2	16	TRBV4-1	ASGQNAYLDTAGYGYT
TRBJ2-2	12	TRBV5-1	ASTTGVNTGELF
TRBJ2-7	9	TRBV20-1	SADRGREQY
TRBJ2-5	14	TRBV7-6	ASSFTSGGLQETQY
TRBJ1-1	12	TRBV5-5	ASSTDSWNTEAF
TRBJ1-6	13	TRBV6-1	ASRGIGSPLDVPH
TRBJ2-3	15	TRBV9	ASSVAGWGTITDTQY
TRBJ1-1	11	TRBV29-1	SVKGAANTEAF
TRBJ2-2	14	TRBV7-9	ASALAGLRNTGELF
TRBJ2-3	11	TRBV29-1	SAGLPGTDTQY
TRBJ1-4	12	TRBV15	ATSRGHRNEKLF
TRBJ2-7	11	TRBV4-2	ASSQTGLYEQY